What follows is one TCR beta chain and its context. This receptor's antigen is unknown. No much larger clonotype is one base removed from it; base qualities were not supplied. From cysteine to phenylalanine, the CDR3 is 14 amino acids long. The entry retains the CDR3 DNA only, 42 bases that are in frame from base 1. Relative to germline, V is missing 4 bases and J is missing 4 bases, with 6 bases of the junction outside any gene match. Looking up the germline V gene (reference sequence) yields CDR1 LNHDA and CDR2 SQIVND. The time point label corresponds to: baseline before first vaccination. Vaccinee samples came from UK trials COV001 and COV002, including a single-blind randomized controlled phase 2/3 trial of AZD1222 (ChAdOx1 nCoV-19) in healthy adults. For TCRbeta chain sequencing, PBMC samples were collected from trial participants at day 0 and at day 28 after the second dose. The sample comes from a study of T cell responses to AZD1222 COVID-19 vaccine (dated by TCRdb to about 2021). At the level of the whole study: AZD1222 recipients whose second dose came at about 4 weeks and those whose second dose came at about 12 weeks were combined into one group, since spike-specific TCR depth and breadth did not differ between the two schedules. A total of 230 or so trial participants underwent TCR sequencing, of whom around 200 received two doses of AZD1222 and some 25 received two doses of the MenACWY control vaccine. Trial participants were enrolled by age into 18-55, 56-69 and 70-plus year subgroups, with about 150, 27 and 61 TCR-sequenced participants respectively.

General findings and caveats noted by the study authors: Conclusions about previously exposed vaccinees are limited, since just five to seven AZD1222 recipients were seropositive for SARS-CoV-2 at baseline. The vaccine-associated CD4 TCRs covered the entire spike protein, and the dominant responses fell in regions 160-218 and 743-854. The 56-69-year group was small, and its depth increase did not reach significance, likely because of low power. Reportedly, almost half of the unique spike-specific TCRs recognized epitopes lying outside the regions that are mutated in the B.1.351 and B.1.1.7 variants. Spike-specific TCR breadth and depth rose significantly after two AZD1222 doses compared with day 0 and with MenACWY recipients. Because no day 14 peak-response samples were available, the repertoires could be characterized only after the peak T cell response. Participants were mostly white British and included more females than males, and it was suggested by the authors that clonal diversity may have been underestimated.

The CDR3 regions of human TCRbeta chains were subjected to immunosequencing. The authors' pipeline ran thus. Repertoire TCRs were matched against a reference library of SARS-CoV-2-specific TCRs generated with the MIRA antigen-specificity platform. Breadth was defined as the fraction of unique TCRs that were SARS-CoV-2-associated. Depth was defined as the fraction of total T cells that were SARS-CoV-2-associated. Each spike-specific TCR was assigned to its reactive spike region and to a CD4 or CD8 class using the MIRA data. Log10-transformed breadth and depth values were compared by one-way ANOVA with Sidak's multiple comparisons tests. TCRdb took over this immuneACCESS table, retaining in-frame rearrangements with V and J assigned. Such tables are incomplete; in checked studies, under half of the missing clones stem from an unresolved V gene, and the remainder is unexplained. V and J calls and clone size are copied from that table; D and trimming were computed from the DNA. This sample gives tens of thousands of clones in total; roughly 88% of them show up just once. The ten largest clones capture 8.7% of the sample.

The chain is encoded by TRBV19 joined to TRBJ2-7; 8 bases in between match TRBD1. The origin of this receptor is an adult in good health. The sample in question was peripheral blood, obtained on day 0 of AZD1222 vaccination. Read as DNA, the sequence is TGTGCCAGTAGTACCGACAGGGGTGTTTACGAGCAGTACTTC. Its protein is CASSTDRGVYEQYF.